One sample yielded the 27 T cell receptor beta chains listed below, sequenced in a study of cytomegalovirus exposure and HLA in healthy donors. Primers included in the PCR were 60 Vbeta and 13 Jbeta primers. Data came from immunoSEQ multiplex PCR; TCRdb stores just in-frame clones and leaves some out. The sample holds approximately 180,000 clones, approximately 72% seen once. Sequenced: PBMCs. The receptors stem from a human donor in good health.

This clone has just a few counts. The V and J genes are TRBV7-9 and TRBJ1-6; 9 bases map to TRBD1. The CDR3 is made up of 17 amino acids. Germline V CDR1 and CDR2: SEHNR, FQNEAQ (reference sequence). The V gene end was trimmed by 5 bases and the J gene end by 7 bases; junction bases not matched to a gene: 12. This CDR3 reads CASSLPGQGFRNSPLHF. As DNA, the CDR3 is TGTGCCAGCAGCCTGCCGGGACAGGGTTTTAGGAATTCACCCCTCCACTTT.

The chain recombines TRBV19 with TRBJ2-2; D may be TRBD2 (6 bases). CDR1 is LNHDA and CDR2 is SQIVND in the germline V gene (reference sequence). There are 13 residues in the CDR3. Trimming left V 4 bases short and J 7 bases short, with 10 bases between. CDR3 residues: CASSTQGGGELFF. The CDR3 bases are TGTGCCAGTAGTACCCAGGGAGGCGGGGAGCTGTTTTTT. The full variable domain, its missing parts supplied by reference TRBV19 and TRBJ2-2, is DGGITQSPKYLFRKEGQNVTLSCEQNLNHDAMYWYRQDPGQGLRLIYYSQIVNDFQKGDIAEGYSVSREKKESFPLTVTSAQKNPTAFYLCASSTQGGGELFFGEGSRLTVL.

The chain joins TRBV27 to TRBJ1-4, with unresolved D. Trimming took 5 bases from V and 5 from J, leaving 18 bases between them. This CDR3 comprises 16 residues. Germline CDR1 reads MNHEY; CDR2 reads SMNVEV (reference sequence). This CDR3 is CASSPSQLGGNEKLFF. The DNA for the CDR3 is TGTGCCAGCAGTCCCTCCCAACTGGGAGGGAATGAAAAACTGTTTTTT.

This chain joins TRBV29-1 and TRBJ2-7; 9 bases line up with TRBD1. The CDR3 covers 14 residues. Trimming cost V 6 bases and J 2 bases; bases outside gene matches: 8. The germline V gene has CDR1 SQVTM and CDR2 ANQGSEA. The CDR3 DNA reads TGCAGCGTCGCCGGGACAGGGTCTCCCTACGAGCAGTACTTC. It yields the protein CSVAGTGSPYEQYF.

V is TRBV7-2 and J is TRBJ1-4; TRBD1 agrees at 8 bases. Trimming at V came to 1 base and at J to 6 bases, leaving 1 base not matched to a gene. The CDR3 is made up of 14 amino acids. Per germline, CDR1 SGHTA and CDR2 FQGNSA. The CDR3 loop is CASSLETGDEKLFF. In nucleotides, the CDR3 is TGTGCCAGCAGCTTAGAGACAGGGGATGAAAAACTGTTTTTT.

The V call is TRBV7-9, the J call TRBJ2-1; D might be TRBD2 (6 bases). V lost 7 bases to trimming and J lost 1 base, with 14 bases between them. The CDR3 spans 15 residues. CDR1 SEHNR and CDR2 FQNEAQ come from the germline V gene (reference sequence). As DNA, the CDR3 is TGTGCCAGCACCAACCGTGGGGGGTCCTACAATGAGCAGTTCTTC. Amino acid sequence: CASTNRGGSYNEQFF.

The chain uses TRBV27 and TRBJ2-5, with D perhaps matching TRBD1 (6 bases). Trimming shortened V by 2 bases and J by 5 bases, and 9 bases separated the two germline ends. This CDR3 spans 13 amino acids. Germline V gene data show CDR1 as MNHEY and CDR2 as SMNVEV (reference sequence). In DNA form, the CDR3 reads TGTGCCAGCAGTTTACAGGGGTTGGAGACCCAGTACTTC. As protein: CASSLQGLETQYF.

The rearrangement joins TRBV18 to TRBJ1-2; TRBD1 is a possible D gene (6 bases). The length of the CDR3 is 14 residues. Germline assignment: CDR1 KGHSH and CDR2 LQKENI. The germline V and J ends were trimmed by 3 bases and 8 bases, with 16 bases remaining between them. Here the CDR3 reads CASSPSAGAGGYTF. For the CDR3, the DNA is TGTGCCAGCTCACCTTCCGCGGGGGCCGGAGGCTACACCTTC.

The chain carries TRBV10-1 and TRBJ2-7; perhaps TRBD1 as D (5 bases). V was clipped by 0 bases and J by 2 bases, with 11 bases between them. The CDR3 consists of 15 residues. The V gene's germline CDR1 is WNHNN and CDR2 SYGVQD (reference sequence). Here the CDR3 reads CASSESGRGPYEQYF. Here the CDR3 DNA reads TGCGCCAGCAGTGAGTCGGGTAGGGGCCCCTACGAGCAGTACTTC.

DNA for the CDR3: TGCGCCAGCAGCCCGACAGGGGGAATATCTGAAGCTTTCTTT. Translating gives CASSPTGGISEAFF. V is TRBV5-1 and J is TRBJ1-1; 9 bases align to TRBD1. J was trimmed by 6 bases and V by 4 bases; bases with no gene match: 7. The CDR3 runs 14 residues. CDR1 and CDR2 from the germline V gene are SGHRS and YFSETQ.

CDR3 bases: TGTGCCAGCAGCTTGATTGGGGGCGCGAATTCACCCCTCCACTTT. This sequence encodes CASSLIGGANSPLHF. This rearrangement joins TRBV5-4 to TRBJ1-6, with D possibly matching TRBD1 (6 bases). The CDR3 totals 15 residues. Germline CDR1 and CDR2: SGHNT and YYREEE (reference sequence). V gave up 1 base and J gave up 7 bases, with 12 bases separating them.

The genes are TRBV6-4 and TRBJ2-3, with 7 bases aligning to TRBD2. The CDR3 runs 15 residues. V trimming: 5 bases; J trimming: 5 bases; junction bases outside the gene matches: 10. Germline V lookup: CDR1 MRHNA, CDR2 SNTAGT. For the CDR3, the DNA is TGTGCCAGCAGTATGGGAGGGACCTTGGGAGATACGCAGTATTTT. Translation gives CASSMGGTLGDTQYF.

This chain uses TRBV11-3 with TRBJ2-7; 7 bases are shared with TRBD1. V was pared by 4 bases and J by 3 bases, with 12 bases of the junction left unmatched. The CDR3 extends over 16 amino acids. In germline, CDR1 is SGHNT, CDR2 YENEEA. The CDR3 reads CASSSGQPGSIYEQYF. As DNA, the CDR3 is TGTGCCAGCAGCTCGGGACAGCCCGGATCCATCTACGAGCAGTACTTC.

The V call is TRBV5-4, the J call TRBJ1-1; unclear D gene. Per germline, CDR1 SGHNT and CDR2 YYREEE (reference sequence). The V end lost 1 base, the J end lost 11 bases, and 15 bases lay between the germline ends. This CDR3 has 13 residues. This CDR3 reads CASSLQGSGIAFF. CDR3 nucleotide sequence: TGTGCCAGCAGCTTGCAAGGTTCGGGTATTGCTTTCTTT.

The chain employs TRBV7-6 and TRBJ1-2; D gene ambiguous. Trimming removed 1 base from V and 1 base from J, with 16 bases in between. The CDR3 is 17 amino acids. Germline CDR1 is SGHVS and CDR2 is FNYEAQ. DNA of the CDR3: TGTGCCAGCAGCTTAGTAGCACGGAGGGCGCATAACTATGGCTACACCTTC. This codes for CASSLVARRAHNYGYTF.

A single count supports this clone. CDR3 sequence (DNA): TGTGCCAGTAGTACTAGACAAACCCCGAAGGGGGAGCAGTTCTTC. It is translated as CASSTRQTPKGEQFF. This chain uses TRBV19 with TRBJ2-1; D might be TRBD1 (5 bases). CDR1 and CDR2 (germline): LNHDA, SQIVND (reference sequence). The CDR3 sequence is 15 residues long. Deletions cut 4 bases from V and 10 bases from J, with 20 bases between.

This clone was found a few times. The chain combines TRBV5-5 with TRBJ1-1; D might be TRBD1 (6 bases). Trimming cost V 3 bases and J 7 bases, with 10 bases left between them. The CDR3 extends over 12 amino acids. Per the germline V gene, CDR1 is SGHKS and CDR2 is YYEKEE (reference sequence). CDR3 residues: CASSWTVDEAFF. In nucleotides, the CDR3 is TGTGCCAGCAGCTGGACAGTTGATGAAGCTTTCTTT.

V is TRBV14 and J is TRBJ1-2; maybe TRBD1 (5 bases). This CDR3 is built from 15 residues. V was cut by 0 bases and J by 1 base, with 9 bases left in between. Germline V gives CDR1 SGHDN, CDR2 FVKESK. The CDR3: CASSQDLQGNYGYTF. CDR3 in DNA: TGTGCCAGCAGCCAAGATCTTCAGGGTAACTATGGCTACACCTTC. Variable domain in full (rest from reference TRBV14 and TRBJ1-2): EAGVTQFPSHSVIEKGQTVTLRCDPISGHDNLYWYRRVMGKEIKFLLHFVKESKQDESGMPNNRFLAERTGGTYSTLKVQPAELEDSGVYFCASSQDLQGNYGYTFGSGTRLTVV.

V usage is TRBV19 and J usage is TRBJ1-1; D unresolved. This CDR3 region has 15 residues. V lost 3 bases and J 1 base, leaving 12 bases between the germline ends. In germline, CDR1 is LNHDA, CDR2 SQIVND (reference sequence). In DNA form, the CDR3 reads TGTGCCAGTAGTATCGCGAGGGAGCCGAACACTGAAGCTTTCTTT. Protein sequence: CASSIAREPNTEAFF. The full variable domain, in which reference TRBV19 and TRBJ1-1 provide the parts outside the CDR3, is DGGITQSPKYLFRKEGQNVTLSCEQNLNHDAMYWYRQDPGQGLRLIYYSQIVNDFQKGDIAEGYSVSREKKESFPLTVTSAQKNPTAFYLCASSIAREPNTEAFFGQGTRLTVV.

The chain couples TRBV5-4 to TRBJ2-3; 7 bases align to TRBD2. With V trimmed by 4 bases and J by 2 bases, 7 bases remained unmatched. The length of the CDR3 is 15 residues. Germline-derived CDR1 and CDR2 are SGHNT and YYREEE (reference sequence). The DNA for the CDR3 is TGTGCCAGCAGCCTGAGCGGGGCCATCACAGATACGCAGTATTTT. Its protein is CASSLSGAITDTQYF.

The chain is built from TRBV5-1 and TRBJ1-1, with 9 bases fitting TRBD1. The germline V gene has CDR1 SGHRS and CDR2 YFSETQ. The length of the CDR3 is 16 residues. The V gene end was trimmed by 3 bases and the J gene end by 1 base; junction bases not matched to a gene: 7. The CDR3, as DNA: TGCGCCAGCAGCTACCATATGGACAGGGGGAACACTGAAGCTTTCTTT. This encodes CASSYHMDRGNTEAFF. The full variable domain, rest sourced from reference TRBV5-1 and TRBJ1-1, is KAGVTQTPRYLIKTRGQQVTLSCSPISGHRSVSWYQQTPGQGLQFLFEYFSETQRNKGNFPGRFSGRQFSNSRSEMNVSTLELGDSALYLCASSYHMDRGNTEAFFGQGTRLTVV.

The V gene is TRBV2, the J gene TRBJ1-6; 7 nucleotides agree with TRBD1. This CDR3 region has 14 residues. Germline lookup yields CDR1 SNHLY and CDR2 FYNNEI. The junction had 12 bases not matched to a gene; V was cut back by 10 bases and J by 9 bases. CDR3 DNA: TGTGCCACAACTCCAGACAGGGCGACTTCACCCCTCCACTTT. Amino acids: CATTPDRATSPLHF.

DNA of the CDR3: TGTGCCAGCAGCCCCCCAGAGAACCAGGGTAGGGACTATGGCTACACCTTC. It codes for CASSPPENQGRDYGYTF. The chain has TRBV7-9 and TRBJ1-2; D may be TRBD1 (5 bases). V lost 5 bases and J lost 3, with 22 bases in between. CDR3 length: 17 amino acids. CDR1 is SEHNR and CDR2 is FQNEAQ in the germline V gene (reference sequence).

This clone was counted at least ten times. The chain joins TRBV6-1 to TRBJ2-7, with TRBD2 matching 7 bases. The CDR3 loop spans 17 amino acids. CDR1 is MNHNS and CDR2 is SASEGT in the germline V gene. J was trimmed by 4 bases and V by 1 base; bases with no gene match: 13. The chain's CDR3 is CASSEVSFREAWYEQYF. The CDR3 bases are TGTGCCAGCAGTGAAGTGTCGTTCCGGGAGGCATGGTACGAGCAGTACTTC.

The chain is built from TRBV19 and TRBJ2-3, with 9 bases that match TRBD2. V trimming: 2 bases; J trimming: 4 bases; junction bases outside the gene matches: 7. Germline CDR1 LNHDA, CDR2 SQIVND (reference sequence). The CDR3 has 16 amino acids. For the CDR3, the DNA is TGTGCCAGTAGTATAAATGGACTAGCGTCCCCAGATACGCAGTATTTT. Translation gives CASSINGLASPDTQYF.

This chain joins TRBV19 and TRBJ2-5; no definite D call. Trimming pared 3 bases from V and 4 bases from J, leaving 9 bases between. Germline CDR1 LNHDA, CDR2 SQIVND (reference sequence). This CDR3 comprises 13 residues. CDR3 residues: CASSMSSGETQYF. The CDR3 coding sequence is TGTGCCAGTAGTATGTCCTCGGGAGAGACCCAGTACTTC.

In this sample, this clone turned up once. This chain connects TRBV13 to TRBJ1-1; D may be TRBD1 (5 bases). Germline CDR1 PRHDT, CDR2 FYEKMQ (reference sequence). Trimming stripped 2 bases from V and 7 bases from J, with 11 bases between. The CDR3 is 13 amino acids. The CDR3 protein is CASSLLDSREAFF. In nucleotides, the CDR3 is TGTGCCAGCAGCTTACTCGACAGCCGTGAAGCTTTCTTT.